This T cell receptor beta chain was captured in a study of T cell responses to AZD1222 COVID-19 vaccine. The study's findings and limits: Sampling that yielded the repertoires occurred only after the peak T cell response. Just a handful of AZD1222 recipients were seropositive at baseline. In the spike-specific TCR repertoire, nearly half reportedly target unmutated variant regions.

It was second doses at about 4 or about 12 weeks that were pooled. The assay was immunoSEQ multiplex PCR, and TCRdb's table has in-frame clones only and misses some. The sample holds about 120,000 clones, more than 85% seen once. This clone was recorded once. Its specificity is not known. The CDR3 has 12 amino acids. In germline, CDR1 is SGHNT, CDR2 YYREEE (reference sequence). Trimming pared 0 bases from V and 8 bases from J, leaving 8 bases between. This specimen consisted of peripheral blood, obtained 28 days after the second AZD1222 dose. The chain recombines TRBV5-4 with TRBJ1-2; D gene uncertain. The sequence was collected from an adult who received the AZD1222 COVID-19 vaccine. CDR3 DNA: TGTGCCAGCAGCTTGGTAGCAGAGGGCTACACCTTC. Translating gives CASSLVAEGYTF.